The 11 T cell receptor beta chains below all came from one sample that was sequenced in a study of persistence of HIV-infected CD4 T cells. The libraries were made with immunoSEQ version 4 in survey mode. Clones were sequenced by immunoSEQ multiplex PCR, and TCRdb holds only the in-frame ones, with some missing. The table has fewer than 40,000 clones, roughly four fifths seen once. Their antigens are not known. Lysates of CMV-infected fibroblasts at 10 ug/mL stimulated these cells. CD40L/CD69 double-negative CD45RO-high memory CD4+ T cells were collected. Sequencing was performed on CD4+ T cells sorted from PBMCs after 18-hour stimulation, taken from a patient who received antiretroviral therapy. These receptors were collected from an adult man with HIV who was CMV-seropositive.

This clone was recorded once. V and J are TRBV12-5 and TRBJ1-5; possibly TRBD1 for D (6 bases). This CDR3 is 14 amino acids long. CDR1 and CDR2 (germline): LGHNT, FRNRAP. The V and J ends lost 7 bases and 7 bases respectively, with 17 bases between them. CDR3 sequence: CASASVGGLQPQHF. As DNA, the CDR3 is TGTGCTAGTGCCTCTGTAGGGGGACTCCAGCCCCAGCATTTT.

V usage is TRBV10-3 and J usage is TRBJ2-7; 7 nucleotides align to TRBD1. J was trimmed by 4 bases and V by 10 bases; bases with no gene match: 7. The germline V gene encodes CDR1 ENHRY and CDR2 SYGVKD. The CDR3 is 12 amino acids. The CDR3 loop reads CASSGTDYEQYF. The CDR3 DNA follows: TGTGCCAGCTCCGGGACAGATTACGAGCAGTACTTC.

The V gene is TRBV18, the J gene TRBJ2-5; D is uncertain. The CDR3 sequence is 11 residues long. Trimming took 3 bases from V and 4 from J, leaving 3 bases between them. The germline V gene has CDR1 KGHSH and CDR2 LQKENI. The CDR3 loop is CASSPAETQYF. CDR3 nucleotide sequence: TGTGCCAGCTCACCTGCAGAGACCCAGTACTTC. The complete variable domain, with remaining parts taken from reference TRBV18 and TRBJ2-5, reads NAGVMQNPRHLVRRRGQEARLRCSPMKGHSHVYWYRQLPEEGLKFMVYLQKENIIDESGMPKERFSAEFPKEGPSILRIQQVVRGDSAAYFCASSPAETQYFGPGTRLLVL.

This rearrangement joins TRBV29-1 to TRBJ2-3, with D perhaps matching TRBD2 (5 bases). The CDR3 consists of 11 residues. Germline CDR1 reads SQVTM; CDR2 reads ANQGSEA. With 5 bases removed from V and 6 bases from J, the gap between germline ends came to 9 bases. The CDR3 here is CSVITRDTQYF. CDR3 coding DNA: TGCAGCGTTATAACTAGGGATACGCAGTATTTT.

This clone was counted only a few times. The J gene is TRBJ2-4, the V gene TRBV3-1 (or the pseudogene TRBV3-2); possible D gene TRBD1, 6 bases. V lost 8 bases and J lost 0, with 8 bases in between. CDR1 and CDR2 from the germline V gene are LGHDT and YNNKEL (reference sequence). The CDR3 is made up of 13 amino acids. The CDR3, as DNA: TGTGCCAGCGCAGGGGCAGCCAAAAACATTCAGTACTTC. Residues: CASAGAAKNIQYF.

V gene TRBV14 combines with J gene TRBJ1-1; a weak D match, TRBD1 (5 bases). V was cut by 2 bases and J by 0 bases, with 16 bases left in between. CDR3 length: 17 amino acids. CDR1 SGHDN and CDR2 FVKESK come from the germline V gene. In nucleotides, the CDR3 is TGTGCCAGCAGCCAAATAGCAGGGCTCGGTGTGAACACTGAAGCTTTCTTT. As protein: CASSQIAGLGVNTEAFF.

The genes are TRBV19 and TRBJ1-6; tentative D call: TRBD1 (6 bases). V was clipped by 5 bases and J by 9 bases, with 26 bases between them. Looked up from germline, CDR1 is LNHDA and CDR2 is SQIVND (reference sequence). The CDR3 is made up of 18 amino acids. In DNA, the CDR3 is TGTGCCAGTAGTTATGGTCTTCCGGGGGCGTCTCTTCGTTCACCCCTCCACTTT. Protein: CASSYGLPGASLRSPLHF.

The chain recombines TRBV5-6 with TRBJ1-3; D uncertain. Deletions cut 0 bases from V and 0 bases from J, with 7 bases between. This CDR3 is 15 amino acids long. From germline, CDR1 is SGHDT and CDR2 YYEEEE. Here the CDR3 DNA reads TGTGCCAGCAGCTTGGGAGTTCTCTCTGGAAACACCATATATTTT. Translated, it gives CASSLGVLSGNTIYF. Variable domain in full (rest from reference TRBV5-6 and TRBJ1-3): DAGVTQSPTHLIKTRGQQVTLRCSPKSGHDTVSWYQQALGQGPQFIFQYYEEEERQRGNFPDRFSGHQFPNYSSELNVNALLLGDSALYLCASSLGVLSGNTIYFGEGSWLTVV.

This clone turned up a few times. This sequence joins TRBV19 and TRBJ2-3, with unresolved D. The CDR3 runs to 13 residues. Germline CDR1 reads LNHDA; CDR2 reads SQIVND (reference sequence). V was clipped by 5 bases and J by 2 bases, with 8 bases between them. CDR3 sequence reads: CASSYTTTDTQYF. The CDR3, as DNA: TGTGCCAGTAGTTACACAACCACAGATACGCAGTATTTT.

This chain joins TRBV11-3 and TRBJ2-2; D is ambiguous. V lost 7 bases to trimming and J lost 7 bases, with 16 bases between them. The CDR3 has 14 residues. Germline lookup yields CDR1 SGHNT and CDR2 YENEEA. As DNA, the CDR3 is TGTGCCAGCAACTCTGGGCCTACGGACGGGGAGCTGTTTTTT. This sequence encodes CASNSGPTDGELFF. The full variable domain, with the rest looked up from reference TRBV11-3 and TRBJ2-2, is EAGVVQSPRYKIIEKKQPVAFWCNPISGHNTLYWYLQNLGQGPELLIRYENEEAVDDSQLPKDRFSAERLKGVDSTLKIQPAELGDSAVYLCASNSGPTDGELFFGEGSRLTVL.

The chain uses TRBV29-1 and TRBJ2-7; a possible D gene is TRBD2 (5 bases). The ends were cut back, 5 bases at V and 3 bases at J, with 17 bases in the middle. CDR1 and CDR2 (germline): SQVTM, ANQGSEA. The CDR3 loop spans 14 amino acids. The CDR3 reads CSVSGFLGDYEQYF. The DNA of the CDR3 is TGCAGCGTTTCCGGCTTCCTCGGGGACTACGAGCAGTACTTC.